This TCR beta chain was identified in a study of CD8 T cells in ankylosing spondylitis. The sample holds a few counts of this clonotype. As yet, its antigen is unknown. TCRdb fed the 5' RACE reads into MiXCR, producing one record per CDR3 protein. This sample yields some 250,000 distinct CDR3 sequences, of which 20% to 30% are seen a single time; 0.5% to 0.65% belongs to the top ten. Study results and limitations: Disease-linked clones bore a CD8+ phenotype, appearing relatively rarely in peripheral blood. The study identified a TCR beta motif of seven or eight highly homologous variants that appeared characteristic of ankylosing spondylitis blood.

The CDR3 length is 16 residues. Trimming cost V 1 base and J 5 bases; bases outside gene matches: 9. Germline V CDR1 and CDR2: MGHRA, YSYEKL. The chain recombines TRBV4-1 with TRBJ2-5; 8 bases are a match to TRBD2. The TCR was taken from a male donor with ankylosing spondylitis or in good health (not recorded which). The sample consisted of blood, either unsorted or a sorted T cell fraction (not recorded which). The CDR3 protein is CASSQGDGGAWETQYF. CDR3 coding DNA: TGCGCCAGCAGCCAAGGGGACGGGGGGGCCTGGGAGACCCAGTACTTC.